The 27 T cell receptor beta chains given below trace back to one sample, sequenced in a study of identical twins. TCRdb re-analysed the 5' RACE reads in MiXCR, keeping a single row per CDR3 protein. The sample has 570,000 or so distinct CDR3 sequences; 9.6% are singletons. A further study also used this sample, focusing on yellow fever vaccine responses in identical twins.

Material for sequencing was PBMCs. The receptor set was obtained from a woman between 18 and 29 years old in good health.

This clonotype was found many times. This sequence joins TRBV18 and TRBJ2-4; 9 bases are shared with TRBD1. The CDR3 consists of 16 residues. The V segment lost 3 bases and the J segment 0 bases; nucleotides outside the gene matches: 3. Looked up from germline, CDR1 is KGHSH and CDR2 is LQKENI. The CDR3 spells CASSPQDRGAKNIQYF. CDR3 in DNA: TGTGCCAGCTCACCTCAGGACAGGGGAGCCAAAAACATTCAGTACTTC.

The chain uses TRBV4-3 and TRBJ2-3; D is ambiguous. V was trimmed by 0 bases and J by 3 bases, leaving 16 bases between them. The CDR3 sequence is 17 residues long. Looked up from germline, CDR1 is LGHNA and CDR2 is YSLEER. This chain's CDR3 is CASSQDLARVLTDTQYF. DNA for the CDR3: TGCGCCAGCAGCCAAGATTTGGCTCGGGTTCTAACAGATACGCAGTATTTT.

This clonotype was detected many times. The chain combines TRBV24-1 with TRBJ2-7; the D is unclear. The V gene's germline CDR1 is KGHDR and CDR2 SFDVKD. V was trimmed by 4 bases and J by 0 bases, leaving 15 bases between them. This CDR3 is 16 amino acids long. The CDR3 DNA sequence: TGTGCCACCAGTGACTCAACTGGACCGCACTCCTACGAGCAGTACTTC. Translation: CATSDSTGPHSYEQYF.

V and J are TRBV30 and TRBJ2-5; the D gene is possibly TRBD1 (5 bases). The CDR3 extends over 13 amino acids. CDR1 and CDR2 from the germline V gene are GTSNPN and SVGIG (reference sequence). V dropped 0 bases and J dropped 1 base, with 6 bases sitting between them. The CDR3 is CAWSVQVQETQYF. CDR3 bases: TGTGCCTGGAGTGTACAGGTCCAAGAGACCCAGTACTTC.

This chain uses TRBV29-1 with TRBJ2-7; D is unclear. The CDR3 sequence is 12 residues long. Trimming shortened V by 3 bases and J by 6 bases, and 12 bases separated the two germline ends. The germline CDR1 and CDR2 sequences are SQVTM and ANQGSEA. The CDR3 loop is CSVDIAVGEQYF. CDR3 sequence (DNA): TGCAGCGTTGACATCGCGGTCGGCGAGCAGTACTTC.

CDR3 loop: CASSYSGHPSQPQHF. The CDR3 DNA reads as TGTGCCAGCAGTTACTCGGGTCACCCCAGTCAGCCCCAGCATTTT. The rearrangement links TRBV6-5 to TRBJ1-5; D not resolved. V lost 0 bases, J lost 6 bases, and 12 bases lay in between. Germline CDR1 reads MNHEY; CDR2 reads SVGAGI. CDR3 length equals 15 residues.

The V gene is TRBV7-2, the J gene TRBJ2-7, with 16 nucleotides matching TRBD2. This CDR3 is built from 17 residues. The V gene end was trimmed by 4 bases and the J gene end by 4 bases; junction bases not matched to a gene: 7. Germline V lookup: CDR1 SGHTA, CDR2 FQGNSA. The CDR3 sequence: CASSYKGLAGGPYEQYF. The CDR3 DNA sequence: TGTGCCAGCAGCTACAAGGGACTAGCGGGGGGGCCTTACGAGCAGTACTTC.

This clonotype was seen only a few times. V is TRBV5-5 and J is TRBJ1-1, with D perhaps TRBD1 (6 bases). This CDR3 contains 13 residues. The V gene lost 4 bases and the J gene lost 11 bases, with 18 bases spanning the gap. Germline CDR1 SGHKS, CDR2 YYEKEE (reference sequence). The DNA of the CDR3 is TGTGCCAGCAGCCCCCCGGGGGGGGGCGACGCTTTCTTT. This translates into CASSPPGGGDAFF. The full variable domain, completed using reference TRBV5-5 and TRBJ1-1, is DAGVTQSPTHLIKTRGQQVTLRCSPISGHKSVSWYQQVLGQGPQFIFQYYEKEERGRGNFPDRFSARQFPNYSSELNVNALLLGDSALYLCASSPPGGGDAFFGQGTRLTVV.

This clonotype came up a few times. CDR3 in amino acids: CASSDGTLGDYEQYF. CDR3 nucleotides: TGCGCCAGCAGCGACGGGACACTCGGGGACTACGAGCAGTACTTC. The rearrangement uses TRBV5-1 and TRBJ2-7; tentative D call: TRBD1 (6 bases). Per the germline V gene, CDR1 is SGHRS and CDR2 is YFSETQ. The CDR3 length is 15 residues. V lost 4 bases and J lost 3, with 17 bases in between. The full variable domain, its missing parts supplied by reference TRBV5-1 and TRBJ2-7, is KAGVTQTPRYLIKTRGQQVTLSCSPISGHRSVSWYQQTPGQGLQFLFEYFSETQRNKGNFPGRFSGRQFSNSRSEMNVSTLELGDSALYLCASSDGTLGDYEQYFGPGTRLTVT.

Ten or more counts support this clonotype. The chain has TRBV6-1 and TRBJ2-7; tentative D call: TRBD2 (6 bases). Deletions cut 3 bases from V and 2 bases from J, with 8 bases between. This CDR3 contains 13 residues. Germline loops: CDR1 MNHNS, CDR2 SASEGT. The CDR3, as DNA: TGTGCCAGCAGTGATTTAGCGGCCTACGAGCAGTACTTC. Translating it yields CASSDLAAYEQYF.

This clonotype was seen more than once but under ten times. The chain carries TRBV18 and TRBJ2-3; TRBD2 might be the D (5 bases). This CDR3 contains 14 residues. From germline, CDR1 is KGHSH and CDR2 LQKENI. V was trimmed by 3 bases and J by 4 bases, leaving 11 bases between them. CDR3 sequence: CASSPIRGSDTQYF. Written as DNA, the CDR3 is TGTGCCAGCTCACCTATACGAGGGTCAGATACGCAGTATTTT.

This clonotype was observed at least ten times. The chain employs TRBV7-2 and TRBJ2-4; D unresolved. V lost 1 base and J lost 3, with 13 bases in between. The CDR3 length is 16 residues. Looked up from germline, CDR1 is SGHTA and CDR2 is FQGNSA. The CDR3 DNA reads TGTGCCAGCAGCTTAGAAATTGCTGGAGTCAAAAACATTCAGTACTTC. Amino acids: CASSLEIAGVKNIQYF. The complete variable domain, with remaining parts taken from reference TRBV7-2 and TRBJ2-4, reads GAGVSQSPSNKVTEKGKDVELRCDPISGHTALYWYRQSLGQGLEFLIYFQGNSAPDKSGLPSDRFSAERTGGSVSTLTIQRTQQEDSAVYLCASSLEIAGVKNIQYFGAGTRLSVL.

This sequence joins TRBV5-1 and TRBJ2-6; no clear D. CDR3 length: 18 amino acids. Trimming left V 0 bases short and J 5 bases short, with 18 bases between. From germline, CDR1 is SGHRS and CDR2 YFSETQ. CDR3 protein: CASSLDRAANFRANVLTF. The CDR3 nucleotides are TGCGCCAGCAGCTTGGATAGGGCGGCCAACTTTCGGGCCAACGTCCTGACTTTC.

Worth noting for this clonotype: A junction end diverges from the germline sequence, so it may reflect a read error. This chain connects TRBV20-1 to TRBJ2-5; 11 bases match TRBD2. Germline CDR1 is DFQATT and CDR2 is SNEGSKA (reference sequence). The CDR3 runs to 16 residues. The CDR3 DNA follows: TGCTGTGCTAGAGCTCCTAGCGGGGGGATACAAGAGACCCAGTACTTC. It specifies CCARAPSGGIQETQYF.

The chain is built from TRBV6-1 and TRBJ2-1; no reliable D call. Germline CDR1 is MNHNS and CDR2 is SASEGT. The CDR3 sequence is 11 residues long. The V end lost 2 bases, the J end lost 9 bases, and 5 bases lay between the germline ends. CDR3 coding DNA: TGTGCCAGCAGTGAAATCAGTGAGCAGTTCTTC. Translating it yields CASSEISEQFF.

This clonotype was seen only a few times. This rearrangement joins TRBV27 to TRBJ2-7, with a weak D call TRBD1 (6 bases). Between the trimmed V and J ends, which lost 2 bases and 1 base, there was a span of 9 bases. Germline-derived CDR1 and CDR2 are MNHEY and SMNVEV (reference sequence). CDR3 length: 14 amino acids. CDR3 sequence reads: CASSLGDISYEQYF. In nucleotides, the CDR3 is TGTGCCAGCAGTTTAGGGGACATTTCCTACGAGCAGTACTTC.

V usage is TRBV14 and J usage is TRBJ2-7, with 10 positions matching TRBD2. Germline CDR1 reads SGHDN; CDR2 reads FVKESK. Germline trimming cut 5 bases from V and 4 bases from J; bases unmatched to any gene: 8. The CDR3 contains 15 residues. CDR3 residues: CASSVSGRSVYEQYF. In DNA form, the CDR3 reads TGTGCCAGCAGCGTTAGCGGGAGGTCTGTTTACGAGCAGTACTTC. Supplemented by reference TRBV14 and TRBJ2-7, the full variable domain reads EAGVTQFPSHSVIEKGQTVTLRCDPISGHDNLYWYRRVMGKEIKFLLHFVKESKQDESGMPNNRFLAERTGGTYSTLKVQPAELEDSGVYFCASSVSGRSVYEQYFGPGTRLTVT.

This clonotype was found a few times. CDR3 residues: CASSFGLAGSNEQFF. DNA for the CDR3: TGTGCCAGCAGCTTTGGACTAGCGGGATCCAATGAGCAGTTCTTC. The V call is TRBV7-9, the J call TRBJ2-1, with 12 bases lining up with TRBD2. This CDR3 region has 15 residues. Germline CDR1 is SEHNR and CDR2 is FQNEAQ (reference sequence). V lost 3 bases and J lost 6; bases outside the gene matches: 3.

This clonotype has only a few counts. The CDR3 DNA reads TGTGCCAGCAGCCAAATCGGGGGGGGCACAGATACGCAGTATTTT. This translates into CASSQIGGGTDTQYF. The rearrangement joins TRBV3-1 to TRBJ2-3; TRBD2 matches 8 bases. This CDR3 is 15 amino acids long. CDR1 LGHDT and CDR2 YNNKEL come from the germline V gene (reference sequence). The trim removed 2 bases at V and 1 base at J, leaving 2 bases unmatched.

This clonotype showed up just a few times. The V gene is TRBV11-2, the J gene TRBJ2-7; D is unresolved. With 2 bases removed from V and 5 bases from J, the gap between germline ends came to 7 bases. The CDR3 spans 12 residues. Germline values: CDR1 SGHAT, CDR2 FQNNGV. The CDR3 DNA sequence: TGTGCCAGCAGCTTATCCAGGAACGAGCAGTACTTC. Translating it yields CASSLSRNEQYF.

This clonotype was seen at least ten times. This chain links TRBV4-3 with TRBJ2-5; D is possibly TRBD2 (5 bases). The CDR3 totals 18 residues. With 0 bases removed from V and 4 bases from J, the gap between germline ends came to 21 bases. Germline CDR1 reads LGHNA; CDR2 reads YSLEER. The chain's CDR3 is CASSQEFGVLGFGETQYF. In nucleotides, the CDR3 is TGCGCCAGCAGCCAAGAATTCGGGGTGTTGGGTTTTGGAGAGACCCAGTACTTC.

The sample holds many counts of this clonotype. As DNA, the CDR3 is TGTGCCAGCAGTCCAGGGGAGGCCGGGGAGCTGTTTTTT. It translates to CASSPGEAGELFF. The V gene is TRBV6-4, the J gene TRBJ2-2; D could derive from TRBD1 or TRBD2 (6 bases each). In germline, CDR1 is MRHNA, CDR2 SNTAGT. The CDR3 is 13 amino acids. V was cut by 5 bases and J by 6 bases, with 10 bases left in between.

This rearrangement joins TRBV12-3 or TRBV12-4 to TRBJ2-2; D possibly uses TRBD1 or TRBD2 (5 bases each). The CDR3 totals 15 residues. The V end was cut by 4 bases, the J end by 7 bases, with 16 bases between. The CDR3 DNA reads TGTGCCAGCAGTTATGCAGGACAAGGAGGCGGGGAGCTGTTTTTT. Translation gives CASSYAGQGGGELFF.

Many counts were recorded for this clonotype. This chain joins TRBV4-3 and TRBJ2-1; TRBD2 might be the D (5 bases). V was pared by 0 bases and J by 7 bases, with 19 bases between. Germline CDR1 LGHNA, CDR2 YSLEER. This CDR3 spans 17 amino acids. Here the CDR3 DNA reads TGCGCCAGCAGCCAAGAGAGAGGGCCCATGGTCGGGAATGAGCAGTTCTTC. Its translation: CASSQERGPMVGNEQFF.

Details on this clonotype: A much more abundant neighbour one base away suggests this may be a read error. The chain uses TRBV20-1 and TRBJ2-7; 10 positions match TRBD2. V shed 1 base, J shed 1 base, and the junction held 16 bases outside the gene matches. Germline CDR1 and CDR2: DFQATT and SNEGSKA (reference sequence). The CDR3 consists of 19 residues. This CDR3 is CSARGETRTSGRFSYEQYF. In DNA form, the CDR3 reads TGCAGTGCTAGAGGGGAAACGCGGACTAGCGGTCGTTTTTCCTACGAGCAGTACTTC.

This clonotype came up many times. V gene TRBV5-1 combines with J gene TRBJ2-7, with 10 nucleotides matching TRBD1. This CDR3 has 15 amino acids. Germline assignment: CDR1 SGHRS and CDR2 YFSETQ. The trim removed 2 bases at V and 4 bases at J, leaving 6 bases unmatched. The CDR3: CASSLRQGAGYEQYF. The CDR3 DNA is TGCGCCAGCAGCTTACGACAGGGGGCAGGATACGAGCAGTACTTC.

There are a few counts of this clonotype. The gene calls are TRBV5-5 and TRBJ1-6; TRBD1 is a possible D gene (5 bases). This CDR3 spans 16 amino acids. Germline V gene sequence: CDR1 SGHKS, CDR2 YYEKEE (reference sequence). V dropped 4 bases and J dropped 4 bases, with 15 bases sitting between them. The CDR3 protein is CASSISPTGYNSPLHF. For the CDR3, the DNA is TGTGCCAGCAGCATATCCCCCACAGGATATAATTCACCCCTCCACTTT.